In its sample, the clone carrying this T cell receptor beta chain was seen a few times. PCR was performed a second time for about 7 to 12 cycles using a sample-barcoded 5' primer and a J-beta primer mix. TCRdb analysed the 5' RACE reads with MiXCR anew, one entry per CDR3 protein. The sample records about 640,000 distinct CDR3 sequences, under 70% being singletons. The entry originates in a study of blood T cells in healthy people across ages. The CDR3 contains 14 residues. Trimming took 2 bases from V and 0 from J, leaving 8 bases between them. Germline V gives CDR1 KGHSH, CDR2 LQKENI. The specimen sequenced was blood. The receptor comes from a man between 60 and 75 years old in good health. This chain uses TRBV18 with TRBJ2-7; no definite D call. The DNA for the CDR3 is TGTGCCAGCTCACCAGGGTCTAACTCCTACGAGCAGTACTTC. Translating gives CASSPGSNSYEQYF.